Each of the 23 T cell receptor beta chains below was sequenced from the same sample in a study of blood T cell repertoires in COVID-19. Assay: immunoSEQ multiplex PCR; the TCRdb copy retains only in-frame clones and omits some. The repertoire holds about 70,000 clones, with 75% to 85% as singletons. Input material: peripheral blood. The origin of the receptors is a woman in her fifties or sixties with acute or convalescent COVID-19.

J is TRBJ1-1 and V is TRBV6-1, with D tentatively TRBD1 (6 bases). This CDR3 has 14 amino acids. Trimming shortened V by 1 base and J by 11 bases, and 17 bases separated the two germline ends. The germline V gene has CDR1 MNHNS and CDR2 SASEGT. The CDR3: CASSEVIRGGPAFF. CDR3 in DNA: TGTGCCAGCAGTGAAGTAATCCGCGGGGGGCCGGCTTTCTTT.

The chain employs TRBV10-3 and TRBJ2-1; tentatively, D is TRBD2 (6 bases). V was clipped by 6 bases and J by 6 bases, with 9 bases between them. The CDR3 covers 12 residues. Germline lookup yields CDR1 ENHRY and CDR2 SYGVKD. The CDR3: CAIRASANEQFF. CDR3 nucleotide sequence: TGTGCCATCAGAGCTAGCGCCAATGAGCAGTTCTTC.

The chain has TRBV11-2 and TRBJ2-2, with TRBD1 as a possible D gene (5 bases). Germline CDR1 is SGHAT and CDR2 is FQNNGV. Trimming shortened V by 2 bases and J by 3 bases, and 13 bases separated the two germline ends. The CDR3 contains 16 residues. CDR3 in DNA: TGTGCCAGCAGCTTAAGGATAGGCAGGGACACCGGGGAGCTGTTTTTT. Protein product: CASSLRIGRDTGELFF.

The chain has TRBV27 and TRBJ1-2, with D possibly matching TRBD1 (5 bases). Germline lookup yields CDR1 MNHEY and CDR2 SMNVEV (reference sequence). V gave up 4 bases and J gave up 11 bases, with 14 bases separating them. This CDR3 is 12 amino acids long. The CDR3: CASSSVSAGYTF. In DNA, the CDR3 is TGTGCCAGCAGTTCCGTCTCAGCAGGGTACACCTTC.

CDR3 amino acids: CATSDRGQGSDTQYF. In nucleotides, the CDR3 is TGTGCCACCAGTGATCGTGGACAGGGGAGCGATACGCAGTATTTT. The chain links TRBV24-1 to TRBJ2-3, with 9 positions matching TRBD1. Per germline, CDR1 KGHDR and CDR2 SFDVKD. The CDR3 runs 15 residues. Trimming at V came to 3 bases and at J to 6 bases, leaving 6 bases not matched to a gene.

CDR3 sequence: CASSLIGVGYTF. CDR3 coding DNA: TGTGCCAGCAGCTTAATCGGAGTTGGCTACACCTTC. J is TRBJ1-2 and V is TRBV7-2; no clear D gene. Germline loops: CDR1 SGHTA, CDR2 FQGNSA. V was cut by 2 bases and J by 7 bases, with 8 bases left in between. The CDR3 has 12 amino acids.

The chain joins TRBV9 to TRBJ2-5; D perhaps matches TRBD1 (5 bases). This CDR3 is 17 amino acids long. The germline V gene encodes CDR1 SGDLS and CDR2 YYNGEE. V lost 0 bases and J lost 2, with 17 bases in between. The CDR3 is CASSVGVFDRQQETQYF. CDR3 nucleotide sequence: TGTGCCAGCAGCGTAGGAGTATTCGACAGACAACAAGAGACCCAGTACTTC.

The V and J genes are TRBV12-3 or TRBV12-4 and TRBJ2-3; D uncertain. The CDR3 runs to 12 residues. V lost 4 bases, J lost 2 bases, and 4 bases lay in between. The CDR3 nucleotides read TGTGCCAGCAGTTCTACCACAGATACGCAGTATTTT. This encodes CASSSTTDTQYF.

The chain combines TRBV6-6 with TRBJ2-2, with 8 bases identical to TRBD1. V shed 0 bases, J shed 3 bases, and the junction held 0 bases outside the gene matches. The germline CDR1 and CDR2 sequences are MNHNY and SVGAGI (reference sequence). CDR3 size: 15 residues. DNA of the CDR3: TGTGCCAGCAGTTACTCGACAGGGGACACCGGGGAGCTGTTTTTT. Translation: CASSYSTGDTGELFF.

This clone came up a few times. V is TRBV25-1 and J is TRBJ1-5; 7 bases match TRBD1. Trimming at V came to 4 bases and at J to 4 bases, leaving 7 bases not matched to a gene. The germline CDR1 and CDR2 sequences are MGHDK and SYGVNS. The CDR3 contains 15 residues. CDR3 in DNA: TGTGCCAGCAGTGGCGGGACAGAACCAAATCAGCCCCAGCATTTT. As protein: CASSGGTEPNQPQHF.

The chain recombines TRBV3-1 (or the pseudogene TRBV3-2) with TRBJ1-6; the D gene is possibly TRBD1 (6 bases). CDR1 LGHDT and CDR2 YNNKEL come from the germline V gene (reference sequence). The germline V and J ends were trimmed by 6 bases and 7 bases, with 10 bases remaining between them. CDR3 size: 13 residues. The CDR3 DNA follows: TGTGCCAGCAGGGACAGAACGAATTCACCCCTCCACTTT. Protein: CASRDRTNSPLHF.

This clone was recorded only once. The rearrangement uses TRBV19 and TRBJ2-1; 10 bases line up with TRBD2. The CDR3 has 15 amino acids. In germline, CDR1 is LNHDA, CDR2 SQIVND (reference sequence). The V and J ends lost 6 bases and 5 bases, in that order; junction bases with no gene match: 7. In DNA form, the CDR3 reads TGTGCCAGTAGGGGGACTAGCGTGTCCCACAATGAGCAGTTCTTC. Its protein product is CASRGTSVSHNEQFF.

The CDR3 reads CASSPRDSAAGYTF. CDR3 bases: TGTGCCAGCAGCCCTCGGGACAGCGCGGCAGGCTACACCTTC. The rearrangement joins TRBV7-3 to TRBJ1-2, with TRBD1 matching over 7 bases. CDR3 length equals 14 residues. Germline CDR1 is SGHTA and CDR2 is FQGTGA. V shed 5 bases, J shed 8 bases, and the junction held 11 bases outside the gene matches.

V usage is TRBV5-1 and J usage is TRBJ2-7; 8 bases fit TRBD1. Trimming took 4 bases from V and 0 from J; bases not matched to a gene: 6. This CDR3 is built from 15 residues. CDR1 is SGHRS, CDR2 YFSETQ, per germline. DNA for the CDR3: TGCGCCAGCAGCCCTGGACAGGGTAGCTCCTACGAGCAGTACTTC. It codes for CASSPGQGSSYEQYF.

This sequence joins TRBV4-2 and TRBJ1-2; D is uncertain. The CDR3 covers 13 residues. Between the trimmed V and J ends, which lost 4 bases and 6 bases, there was a span of 12 bases. CDR1 is LGHNA and CDR2 is YNFKEQ in the germline V gene. This chain's CDR3 is CASSPGRVDGYTF. Here the CDR3 DNA reads TGTGCCAGCAGCCCTGGGAGAGTTGATGGCTACACCTTC.

The chain recombines TRBV19 with TRBJ1-2, with D maybe TRBD1 (6 bases). Deletions cut 6 bases from V and 4 bases from J, with 9 bases between. There are 12 residues in the CDR3. Per the germline V gene, CDR1 is LNHDA and CDR2 is SQIVND (reference sequence). The CDR3 DNA sequence: TGTGCCAGTAGAACAGGGACCTATGGCTACACCTTC. Translated, it gives CASRTGTYGYTF. The full variable domain, in which reference TRBV19 and TRBJ1-2 provide the parts outside the CDR3, is DGGITQSPKYLFRKEGQNVTLSCEQNLNHDAMYWYRQDPGQGLRLIYYSQIVNDFQKGDIAEGYSVSREKKESFPLTVTSAQKNPTAFYLCASRTGTYGYTFGSGTRLTVV.

This clone has just one count. The chain recombines TRBV28 with TRBJ2-2, with a weak D call TRBD1 (6 bases). The germline gives CDR1 MDHEN, CDR2 SYDVKM. Trimming removed 6 bases at V and 3 bases at J, with 17 bases between. This CDR3 is built from 16 residues. CDR3 region: CASRPRLNRDTGELFF. In DNA form, the CDR3 reads TGTGCCAGCAGACCGAGACTTAACAGGGACACCGGGGAGCTGTTTTTT.

The chain uses TRBV7-9 and TRBJ1-5, with D unclear. The CDR3 consists of 12 residues. The germline V and J ends were trimmed by 8 bases and 3 bases, with 8 bases remaining between them. Per the germline V gene, CDR1 is SEHNR and CDR2 is FQNEAQ (reference sequence). DNA of the CDR3: TGTGCCAGCGGGCAGAACAATCAGCCCCAGCATTTT. Encoded protein: CASGQNNQPQHF. The full variable domain, with the rest looked up from reference TRBV7-9 and TRBJ1-5, is DTGVSQNPRHKITKRGQNVTFRCDPISEHNRLYWYRQTLGQGPEFLTYFQNEAQLEKSRLLSDRFSAERPKGSFSTLEIQRTEQGDSAMYLCASGQNNQPQHFGDGTRLSIL.

The chain couples TRBV25-1 to TRBJ1-1; D uncertain. This CDR3 has 12 amino acids. Germline CDR1 MGHDK, CDR2 SYGVNS. V was trimmed by 3 bases and J by 3 bases, leaving 5 bases between them. For the CDR3, the DNA is TGTGCCAGCAGTGACCCGGACACTGAAGCTTTCTTT. The encoded protein is CASSDPDTEAFF.

The genes are TRBV7-9 and TRBJ2-2; 11 bases are a match to TRBD1. With V trimmed by 5 bases and J by 10 bases, 9 bases remained unmatched. Germline CDR1 is SEHNR and CDR2 is FQNEAQ (reference sequence). CDR3 size: 15 residues. The CDR3 spells CASSDSGTGGVELFF. CDR3 coding DNA: TGTGCCAGCAGCGATTCCGGGACAGGGGGTGTGGAGCTGTTTTTT.

The V call is TRBV2, the J call TRBJ2-3, with a possible D match to TRBD2 (6 bases). The CDR3 runs 13 residues. In germline, CDR1 is SNHLY, CDR2 FYNNEI. V gave up 4 bases and J gave up 4 bases, with 9 bases separating them. This chain's CDR3 is CASSGDWADTQYF. For the CDR3, the DNA is TGTGCCAGCAGTGGGGACTGGGCAGATACGCAGTATTTT.

This chain connects TRBV28 to TRBJ1-2; TRBD1 agrees at 10 bases. Looked up from germline, CDR1 is MDHEN and CDR2 is SYDVKM. Trimming removed 5 bases from V and 4 bases from J; junction bases left unmatched: 7. The CDR3 covers 15 residues. Written as DNA, the CDR3 is TGTGCCAGCAGTACCCCGACAGGGGGCGGCTATGGCTACACCTTC. Its protein is CASSTPTGGGYGYTF.

The CDR3 is CASRDVQGNTEAFF. For the CDR3, the DNA is TGTGCCAGCAGGGACGTGCAGGGGAACACTGAAGCTTTCTTT. The rearrangement uses TRBV11-2 and TRBJ1-1; possibly TRBD1 for D (5 bases). V gave up 6 bases and J gave up 1 base, with 12 bases separating them. This CDR3 has 14 amino acids. Germline V gene sequence: CDR1 SGHAT, CDR2 FQNNGV.